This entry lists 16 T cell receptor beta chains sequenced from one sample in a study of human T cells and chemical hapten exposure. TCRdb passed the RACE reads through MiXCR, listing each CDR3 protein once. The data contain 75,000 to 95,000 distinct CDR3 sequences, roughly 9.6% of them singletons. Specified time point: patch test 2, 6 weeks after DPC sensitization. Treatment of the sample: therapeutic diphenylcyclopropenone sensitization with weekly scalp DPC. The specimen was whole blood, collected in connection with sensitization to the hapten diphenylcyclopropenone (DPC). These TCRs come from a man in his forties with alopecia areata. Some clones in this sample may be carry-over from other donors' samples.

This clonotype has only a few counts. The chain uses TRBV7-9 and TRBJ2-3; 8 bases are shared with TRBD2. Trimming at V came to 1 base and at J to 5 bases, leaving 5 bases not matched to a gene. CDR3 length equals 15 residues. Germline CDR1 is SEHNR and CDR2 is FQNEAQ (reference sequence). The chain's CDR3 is CASSLVSLAGDTQYF. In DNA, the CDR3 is TGTGCCAGCAGCTTAGTCAGCCTAGCGGGAGATACGCAGTATTTT.

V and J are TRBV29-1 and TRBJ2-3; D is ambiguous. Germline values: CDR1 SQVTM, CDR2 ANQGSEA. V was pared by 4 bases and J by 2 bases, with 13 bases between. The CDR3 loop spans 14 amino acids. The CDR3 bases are TGCAGCGTTGCCGATTCGGGCCTCACAGATACGCAGTATTTT. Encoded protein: CSVADSGLTDTQYF.

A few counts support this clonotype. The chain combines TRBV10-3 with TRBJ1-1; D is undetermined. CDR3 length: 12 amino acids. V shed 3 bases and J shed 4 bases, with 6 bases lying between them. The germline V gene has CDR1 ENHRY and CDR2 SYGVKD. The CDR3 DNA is TGTGCCATCAGTGAATTGGGCACTGAAGCTTTCTTT. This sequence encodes CAISELGTEAFF.

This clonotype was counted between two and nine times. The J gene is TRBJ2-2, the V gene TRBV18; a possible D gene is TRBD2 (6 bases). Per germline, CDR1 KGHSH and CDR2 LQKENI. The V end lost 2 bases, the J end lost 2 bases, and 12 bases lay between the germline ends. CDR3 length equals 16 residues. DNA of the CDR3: TGTGCCAGCTCACCATCGAGTAGCGGAAACACCGGGGAGCTGTTTTTT. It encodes CASSPSSSGNTGELFF.

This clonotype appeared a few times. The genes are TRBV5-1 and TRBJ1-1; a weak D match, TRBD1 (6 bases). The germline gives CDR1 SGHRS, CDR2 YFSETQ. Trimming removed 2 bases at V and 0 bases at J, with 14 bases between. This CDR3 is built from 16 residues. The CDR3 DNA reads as TGCGCCAGCAGCTTTGAGGTGGGGGGCTTGAACACTGAAGCTTTCTTT. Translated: CASSFEVGGLNTEAFF.

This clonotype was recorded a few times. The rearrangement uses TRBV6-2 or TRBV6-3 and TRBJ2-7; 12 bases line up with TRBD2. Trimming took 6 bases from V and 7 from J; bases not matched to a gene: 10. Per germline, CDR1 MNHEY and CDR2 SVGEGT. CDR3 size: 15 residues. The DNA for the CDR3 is TGTGCCAGCAGCCCAAGACTAGCGGGAGATGGAGAGCAGTACTTC. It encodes CASSPRLAGDGEQYF.

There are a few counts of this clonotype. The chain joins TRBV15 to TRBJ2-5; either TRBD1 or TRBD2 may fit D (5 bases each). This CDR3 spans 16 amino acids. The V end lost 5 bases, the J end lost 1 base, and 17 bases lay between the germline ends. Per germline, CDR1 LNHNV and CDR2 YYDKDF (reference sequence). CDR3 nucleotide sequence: TGTGCCACCAGCCGAGGGTGGGGGACCGCCCAAGAGACCCAGTACTTC. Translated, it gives CATSRGWGTAQETQYF.

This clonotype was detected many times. CDR3 in DNA: TGTGCCAGCAGCATAGCGGGAGGGCAAGAGACCCAGTACTTC. Translated: CASSIAGGQETQYF. The chain carries TRBV11-2 and TRBJ2-5; 11 bases match TRBD2. The CDR3 loop spans 14 amino acids. J gave up 2 bases and V 5 bases, and 1 base lay outside the gene matches. Per the germline V gene, CDR1 is SGHAT and CDR2 is FQNNGV.

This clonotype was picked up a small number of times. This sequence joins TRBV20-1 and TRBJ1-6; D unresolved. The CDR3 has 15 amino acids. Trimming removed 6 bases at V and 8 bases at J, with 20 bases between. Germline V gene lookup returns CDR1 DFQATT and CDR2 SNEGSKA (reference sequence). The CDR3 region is CSAPLWDFGHSPLHF. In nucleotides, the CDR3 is TGCAGTGCCCCACTTTGGGATTTCGGACATTCACCCCTCCACTTT.

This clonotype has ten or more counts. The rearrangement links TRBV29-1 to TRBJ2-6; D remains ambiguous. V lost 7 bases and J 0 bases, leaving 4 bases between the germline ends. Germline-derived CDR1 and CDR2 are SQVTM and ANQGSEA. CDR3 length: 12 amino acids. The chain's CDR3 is CSADSGANVLTF. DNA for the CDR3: TGCAGCGCCGACTCTGGGGCCAACGTCCTGACTTTC.

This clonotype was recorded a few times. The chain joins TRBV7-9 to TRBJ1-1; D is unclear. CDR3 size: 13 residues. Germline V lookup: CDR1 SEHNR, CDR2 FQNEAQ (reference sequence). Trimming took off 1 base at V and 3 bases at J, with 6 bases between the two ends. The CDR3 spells CASSLVVDTEAFF. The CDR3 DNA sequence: TGTGCCAGCAGCTTAGTCGTGGACACTGAAGCTTTCTTT.

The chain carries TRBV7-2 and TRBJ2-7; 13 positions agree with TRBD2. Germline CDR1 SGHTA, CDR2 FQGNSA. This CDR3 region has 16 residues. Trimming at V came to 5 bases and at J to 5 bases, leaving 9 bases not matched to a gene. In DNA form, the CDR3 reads TGTGCCAGCAGCCCGAGGACTAGCGGGAGTCACGACGAGCAGTACTTC. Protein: CASSPRTSGSHDEQYF.

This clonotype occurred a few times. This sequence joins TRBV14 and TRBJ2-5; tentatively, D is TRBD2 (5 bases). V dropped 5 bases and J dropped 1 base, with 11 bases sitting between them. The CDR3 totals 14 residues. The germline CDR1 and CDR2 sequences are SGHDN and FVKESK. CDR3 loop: CASSARTGQETQYF. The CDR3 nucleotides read TGTGCCAGCAGCGCCCGGACTGGCCAAGAGACCCAGTACTTC.

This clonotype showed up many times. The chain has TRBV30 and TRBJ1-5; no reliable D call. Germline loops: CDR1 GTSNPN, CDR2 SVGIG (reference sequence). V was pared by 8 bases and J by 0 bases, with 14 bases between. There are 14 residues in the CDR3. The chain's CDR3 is CALAPGNSNQPQHF. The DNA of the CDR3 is TGTGCCCTTGCTCCAGGTAATAGCAATCAGCCCCAGCATTTT.

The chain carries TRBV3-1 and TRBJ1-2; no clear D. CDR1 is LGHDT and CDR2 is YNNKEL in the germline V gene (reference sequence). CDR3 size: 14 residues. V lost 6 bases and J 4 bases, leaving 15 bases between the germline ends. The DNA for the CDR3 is TGTGCCAGCAGTCCCACGACGGTTGCCTATGGCTACACCTTC. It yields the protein CASSPTTVAYGYTF.

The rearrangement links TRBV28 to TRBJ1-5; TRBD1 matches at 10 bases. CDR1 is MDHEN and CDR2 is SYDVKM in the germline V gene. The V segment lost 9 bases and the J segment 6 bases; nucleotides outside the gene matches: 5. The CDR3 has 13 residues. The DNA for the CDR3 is TGTGCCAGTTCGGGACAGGGGAGTCAGCCCCAGCATTTT. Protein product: CASSGQGSQPQHF.